A single sample gave rise to the 9 T cell receptor beta chains below, sequenced in a study of blood T cell repertoires in COVID-19. TCRdb's copy holds only in-frame clones and misses some; the assay was immunoSEQ multiplex PCR. The table shows roughly 95,000 clones, with approximately 82% occurring only once. The sample was peripheral blood. The receptor source for this set is a middle-aged man with active or convalescent COVID-19.

This rearrangement joins TRBV5-1 to TRBJ2-7; 9 nucleotides align to TRBD1. CDR1 and CDR2 from the germline V gene are SGHRS and YFSETQ. V shed 4 bases and J 5 bases; nucleotides not matched to a gene: 10. This CDR3 spans 15 amino acids. The DNA for the CDR3 is TGCGCCAGCAGCCCCCCCCGGGACAGGGCCAACGAGCAGTACTTC. The encoded protein is CASSPPRDRANEQYF.

Here the CDR3 DNA reads TGTGCCACCAGCTTTCAAGGACTAGCGGAAGAACAAGAGACCCAGTACTTC. Its translation is CATSFQGLAEEQETQYF. This chain links TRBV15 with TRBJ2-5; TRBD2 matches at 10 bases. CDR1 and CDR2 from the germline V gene are LNHNV and YYDKDF (reference sequence). V lost 5 bases, J lost 2 bases, and 11 bases stayed unmatched. The CDR3 has 17 amino acids.

The chain joins TRBV15 to TRBJ1-1; 10 positions agree with TRBD1. The J segment lost 5 bases and the V segment lost 5 bases, leaving 5 bases of the junction unmatched. CDR1 is LNHNV and CDR2 is YYDKDF in the germline V gene (reference sequence). The CDR3 is made up of 14 amino acids. The CDR3 is CATSRGQGDTEAFF. In DNA, the CDR3 is TGTGCCACCAGCCGCGGACAGGGGGATACTGAAGCTTTCTTT. Full variable domain (rest looked up from reference TRBV15 and TRBJ1-1): DAMVIQNPRYQVTQFGKPVTLSCSQTLNHNVMYWYQQKSSQAPKLLFHYYDKDFNNEADTPDNFQSRRPNTSFCFLDIRSPGLGDTAMYLCATSRGQGDTEAFFGQGTRLTVV.

V gene TRBV28 combines with J gene TRBJ2-5; 15 bases map to TRBD2. With V trimmed by 3 bases and J by 2 bases, 1 base remained unmatched. The CDR3 is 16 residues long. Germline-derived CDR1 and CDR2 are MDHEN and SYDVKM. In nucleotides, the CDR3 is TGTGCCAGCAGTTTTGGACTAGCGGGGGGGCAAGAGACCCAGTACTTC. Residues: CASSFGLAGGQETQYF.

This clone was observed a handful of times. V usage is TRBV6-5 and J usage is TRBJ1-2; D gene ambiguous. The CDR3 sequence is 13 residues long. CDR1 and CDR2 from the germline V gene are MNHEY and SVGAGI. V lost 6 bases and J 4 bases, leaving 12 bases between the germline ends. The CDR3 spells CASRSRGSYGYTF. CDR3 sequence (DNA): TGTGCCAGCAGGTCTCGAGGCTCCTATGGCTACACCTTC.

The CDR3 protein is CASSSGGRADTGELFF. The CDR3 bases are TGCGCCAGCTCTTCAGGGGGCCGGGCCGACACCGGGGAGCTGTTTTTT. This rearrangement joins TRBV5-1 to TRBJ2-2; 8 bases align to TRBD1. Germline V gene data show CDR1 as SGHRS and CDR2 as YFSETQ. The V segment lost 7 bases and the J segment 3 bases; nucleotides outside the gene matches: 11. This CDR3 region has 16 residues.

The chain is built from TRBV3-1 (or the pseudogene TRBV3-2) and TRBJ2-2, with D unclear. The CDR3 covers 14 residues. V lost 4 bases and J lost 6, with 12 bases in between. Germline V gene sequence: CDR1 LGHDT, CDR2 YNNKEL (reference sequence). In DNA, the CDR3 is TGTGCCAGCAGCCCACGAGGTCGGTCCGGGGAGCTGTTTTTT. This sequence encodes CASSPRGRSGELFF.

This clone came up a few times. V is TRBV6-1 and J is TRBJ2-5; D is undetermined. Germline CDR1 reads MNHNS; CDR2 reads SASEGT. This CDR3 region has 17 residues. With 0 bases removed from V and 1 base from J, the gap between germline ends came to 15 bases. CDR3 protein: CASSEAHPWQFQETQYF. The CDR3 coding sequence is TGTGCCAGCAGTGAAGCCCATCCATGGCAGTTCCAAGAGACCCAGTACTTC.

The V and J genes are TRBV14 and TRBJ1-5; tentative D call: TRBD1 (6 bases). Germline assignment: CDR1 SGHDN and CDR2 FVKESK. V was shortened by 1 base and J by 4 bases, with 11 bases between the two germline ends. CDR3 length: 15 amino acids. In DNA, the CDR3 is TGTGCCAGCAGCCAAGTGATAGGGGGTAATCAGCCCCAGCATTTT. Amino acids: CASSQVIGGNQPQHF.